A selection of T cell receptor beta chains follows, all from one sample in a study of cytotoxic CD8 clonotypes in ibrutinib-treated CLL. The protocol was immunoSEQ multiplex PCR, while the TCRdb copy is restricted to in-frame clones and leaves out a portion. The sample lists some 93,000 clones, approximately 80% occurring once. The sample consisted of PBMCs, taken after 12 months of ibrutinib treatment. The receptors come from a human donor with chronic lymphocytic leukemia. The CDR3 runs from the conserved cysteine through the conserved F or W. The D gene is left open where the match is weak. Expanded clones are given a class, and other clones once, few, many or no size at all.

D gene: .; clone size: few; J gene: TRBJ1-4; V gene: TRBV5-1; CDR3 protein: CASRKQGSVNEKLFF; CDR3 DNA: TGCGCCAGCAGGAAACAGGGTTCGGTAAATGAAAAACTGTTTTTT
D gene: .; clone size: .; J gene: TRBJ2-7; V gene: TRBV30; CDR3 protein: CAWSRGGTSYEQYF; CDR3 DNA: TGTGCCTGGAGTAGGGGGGGTACCTCCTACGAGCAGTACTTC
D gene: TRBD1; clone size: once; J gene: TRBJ2-3; V gene: TRBV7-7; CDR3 protein: CASSHLPQGQGPDTQYF; CDR3 DNA: TGTGCTAGCAGCCATCTACCCCAGGGACAGGGGCCAGATACGCAGTATTTT
D gene: .; clone size: .; J gene: TRBJ2-2; V gene: TRBV6-5; CDR3 protein: CASSYSISTGELFF; CDR3 DNA: TGTGCCAGCAGTTACTCGATATCGACCGGGGAGCTGTTTTTT
D gene: .; clone size: once; J gene: TRBJ1-1; V gene: TRBV5-1; CDR3 protein: CASSLQPAGAKLMNTEAFF; CDR3 DNA: TGCGCCAGCAGCCTACAACCAGCGGGGGCGAAACTCATGAACACTGAAGCTTTCTTT
D gene: .; clone size: few; J gene: TRBJ2-5; V gene: TRBV14; CDR3 protein: CASPGHPQETQYF; CDR3 DNA: TGTGCCAGCCCGGGACACCCCCAAGAGACCCAGTACTTC
D gene: .; clone size: .; J gene: TRBJ1-6; V gene: TRBV6-1; CDR3 protein: CASSEALGQGTSPLHF; CDR3 DNA: TGTGCCAGCAGTGAAGCGCTCGGGCAGGGCACTTCACCCCTCCACTTT
D gene: .; clone size: .; J gene: TRBJ2-6; V gene: TRBV7-3; CDR3 protein: CASSPQGTGANVLTF; CDR3 DNA: TGTGCCAGCAGCCCACAGGGAACCGGGGCCAACGTCCTGACTTTC
D gene: .; clone size: .; J gene: TRBJ2-2; V gene: TRBV9; CDR3 protein: CASSVSDPSLGELFF; CDR3 DNA: TGTGCCAGCAGCGTTTCGGACCCCTCGTTGGGGGAGCTGTTTTTT
D gene: .; clone size: .; J gene: TRBJ1-1; V gene: TRBV18; CDR3 protein: CASGLRVETEAFF; CDR3 DNA: TGTGCCAGCGGACTAAGGGTGGAGACTGAAGCTTTCTTT
D gene: .; clone size: .; J gene: TRBJ2-5; V gene: TRBV4-3; CDR3 protein: CASSPDSPQETQYF; CDR3 DNA: TGCGCCAGCAGCCCGGACAGTCCCCAAGAGACCCAGTACTTC
D gene: TRBD2; clone size: .; J gene: TRBJ2-7; V gene: TRBV30; CDR3 protein: CAWRAETSDSYEQYF; CDR3 DNA: TGTGCCTGGAGGGCGGAGACTAGCGATTCCTACGAGCAGTACTTC
D gene: .; clone size: .; J gene: TRBJ1-2; V gene: TRBV5-4; CDR3 protein: CASSQRDGLNYGYTF; CDR3 DNA: TGTGCCAGCAGCCAACGGGACGGCCTTAACTATGGCTACACCTTC
D gene: .; clone size: .; J gene: TRBJ1-2; V gene: TRBV29-1; CDR3 protein: CSVAPGQRSGYTF; CDR3 DNA: TGCAGCGTTGCCCCGGGTCAGCGAAGTGGCTACACCTTC
D gene: .; clone size: .; J gene: TRBJ1-2; V gene: TRBV11-1; CDR3 protein: CASSPRGRSNYGYTF; CDR3 DNA: TGTGCCAGCAGCCCCCGGGGGAGAAGCAACTATGGCTACACCTTC
D gene: .; clone size: .; J gene: TRBJ2-5; V gene: TRBV30; CDR3 protein: CAWSEGGLQETQYF; CDR3 DNA: TGTGCCTGGAGTGAGGGGGGCCTCCAAGAGACCCAGTACTTC
D gene: .; clone size: .; J gene: TRBJ2-3; V gene: TRBV5-4; CDR3 protein: CASSPRGGSSDTQYF; CDR3 DNA: TGTGCCAGCAGCCCTAGGGGAGGTTCGTCAGATACGCAGTATTTT
D gene: .; clone size: .; J gene: TRBJ1-6; V gene: TRBV7-8; CDR3 protein: CASSLGLEPGDSPLHF; CDR3 DNA: TGTGCCAGCAGCTTAGGTTTAGAACCGGGAGATTCACCCCTCCACTTT
D gene: TRBD1; clone size: .; J gene: TRBJ2-5; V gene: TRBV9; CDR3 protein: CASSPGGGETQYF; CDR3 DNA: TGTGCCAGCAGCCCAGGGGGTGGGGAGACCCAGTACTTC
D gene: .; clone size: few; J gene: TRBJ1-6; V gene: TRBV6-6; CDR3 protein: CASIKGQSGANSPLHF; CDR3 DNA: TGTGCCAGCATTAAAGGGCAGTCGGGGGCAAACTCACCCCTCCACTTT
D gene: TRBD1; clone size: .; J gene: TRBJ1-2; V gene: TRBV28; CDR3 protein: CASSLSWTQDRVRYTF; CDR3 DNA: TGTGCCAGCAGTTTATCTTGGACACAGGACAGGGTCAGGTACACCTTC
D gene: TRBD1; clone size: .; J gene: TRBJ1-6; V gene: TRBV27; CDR3 protein: CASSLSMTGNSPLHF; CDR3 DNA: TGTGCCAGCAGTTTATCGATGACAGGGAATTCACCCCTCCACTTT
D gene: .; clone size: .; J gene: TRBJ2-6; V gene: TRBV6-5; CDR3 protein: CASSYGSSGANVLTF; CDR3 DNA: TGTGCCAGCAGTTACGGGAGCTCTGGGGCCAACGTCCTGACTTTC
D gene: TRBD1; clone size: once; J gene: TRBJ1-5; V gene: TRBV5-6; CDR3 protein: CASSSNRDRTNQPQHF; CDR3 DNA: TGTGCCAGCAGCTCTAACCGGGACAGAACTAATCAGCCCCAGCATTTT
D gene: .; clone size: .; J gene: TRBJ1-5; V gene: TRBV6-1; CDR3 protein: CASSERRQSSNQPQHF; CDR3 DNA: TGTGCCAGCAGTGAACGCCGACAGTCGTCCAATCAGCCCCAGCATTTT
D gene: TRBD1; clone size: .; J gene: TRBJ1-2; V gene: TRBV19; CDR3 protein: CASRTLPGQGGLYGYTF; CDR3 DNA: TGTGCCAGTAGGACGTTACCGGGACAGGGGGGACTCTATGGCTACACCTTC
D gene: .; clone size: .; J gene: TRBJ2-3; V gene: TRBV28; CDR3 protein: CASRETWGRDTQYF; CDR3 DNA: TGTGCCAGCAGGGAGACGTGGGGACGAGATACGCAGTATTTT
D gene: .; clone size: .; J gene: TRBJ1-2; V gene: TRBV19; CDR3 protein: CASSIGGAQGGYTF; CDR3 DNA: TGTGCCAGTAGTATCGGCGGGGCGCAGGGAGGCTACACCTTC
D gene: .; clone size: .; J gene: TRBJ2-7; V gene: TRBV6-5; CDR3 protein: CASSYGRYEQYF; CDR3 DNA: TGTGCCAGCAGTTACGGTCGGTACGAGCAGTACTTC
D gene: .; clone size: .; J gene: TRBJ2-1; V gene: TRBV2; CDR3 protein: CASGSNSYNEQFF; CDR3 DNA: TGTGCCAGCGGGTCGAACTCCTACAATGAGCAGTTCTTC
D gene: .; clone size: .; J gene: TRBJ1-2; V gene: TRBV7-9; CDR3 protein: CASSQLRGLRSYTF; CDR3 DNA: TGTGCCAGCAGCCAACTCAGGGGTTTGCGATCCTACACCTTC
D gene: TRBD1; clone size: .; J gene: TRBJ2-6; V gene: TRBV11-2; CDR3 protein: CAGAEGATGANVLTF; CDR3 DNA: TGTGCCGGAGCAGAGGGGGCGACTGGGGCCAACGTCCTGACTTTC
D gene: TRBD1; clone size: many; J gene: TRBJ1-1; V gene: TRBV2; CDR3 protein: CASSGQGFHTEAFF; CDR3 DNA: TGTGCCAGCAGCGGACAGGGGTTCCACACTGAAGCTTTCTTT
D gene: .; clone size: .; J gene: TRBJ2-3; V gene: TRBV18; CDR3 protein: CASSASTDTQYF; CDR3 DNA: TGTGCCAGCTCAGCAAGCACAGATACGCAGTATTTT
D gene: TRBD1; clone size: .; J gene: TRBJ1-1; V gene: TRBV7-9; CDR3 protein: CASSRTGLNTEAFF; CDR3 DNA: TGTGCCAGCAGCCGGACAGGCCTGAACACTGAAGCTTTCTTT
D gene: .; clone size: once; J gene: TRBJ2-5; V gene: TRBV7-2; CDR3 protein: CASSLVLTATGETQYF; CDR3 DNA: TGTGCCAGCAGCTTAGTATTGACGGCCACCGGAGAGACCCAGTACTTC
D gene: .; clone size: .; J gene: TRBJ1-4; V gene: TRBV4-1; CDR3 protein: CASSQGNNGQEKLFF; CDR3 DNA: TGCGCCAGCAGCCAAGGGAATAACGGGCAGGAAAAACTGTTTTTT
D gene: .; clone size: .; J gene: TRBJ1-2; V gene: TRBV30; CDR3 protein: CAWTLTGYGYTF; CDR3 DNA: TGTGCCTGGACCCTGACAGGCTATGGCTACACCTTC
D gene: .; clone size: .; J gene: TRBJ2-3; V gene: TRBV5-1; CDR3 protein: CASSLFTGQDTQYF; CDR3 DNA: TGCGCCAGCAGCTTGTTCACAGGTCAAGATACGCAGTATTTT
D gene: .; clone size: .; J gene: TRBJ2-4; V gene: TRBV30; CDR3 protein: CAWSLGLAKNIQYF; CDR3 DNA: TGTGCCTGGAGTCTCGGTTTAGCCAAAAACATTCAGTACTTC
D gene: .; clone size: .; J gene: TRBJ2-1; V gene: TRBV12-5; CDR3 protein: CASGPQRGAANEQFF; CDR3 DNA: TGTGCTAGTGGCCCTCAACGGGGGGCGGCCAATGAGCAGTTCTTC
D gene: .; clone size: .; J gene: TRBJ2-7; V gene: TRBV7-3; CDR3 protein: CASSPGWVGAEQYF; CDR3 DNA: TGTGCCAGCAGCCCGGGTTGGGTGGGAGCCGAGCAGTACTTC
D gene: .; clone size: .; J gene: TRBJ2-2; V gene: TRBV10-1; CDR3 protein: CASSEGRLANTGELFF; CDR3 DNA: TGCGCCAGCAGTGAAGGCAGGCTGGCGAACACCGGGGAGCTGTTTTTT
D gene: .; clone size: .; J gene: TRBJ2-3; V gene: TRBV7-2; CDR3 protein: CASSSSGLPDTQYF; CDR3 DNA: TGTGCCAGCAGCTCCAGCGGATTACCAGATACGCAGTATTTT
D gene: TRBD1; clone size: .; J gene: TRBJ1-2; V gene: TRBV2; CDR3 protein: CASTGGDRGSIYGYTF; CDR3 DNA: TGTGCCAGCACTGGGGGAGACAGGGGGTCTATCTATGGCTACACCTTC
D gene: .; clone size: .; J gene: TRBJ1-3; V gene: TRBV7-9; CDR3 protein: CASTSSLGPVSGNTIYF; CDR3 DNA: TGTGCCAGCACTTCCAGCTTGGGCCCTGTCTCTGGAAACACCATATATTTT
D gene: .; clone size: .; J gene: TRBJ1-6; V gene: TRBV6-1; CDR3 protein: CASSEVLDSPLHF; CDR3 DNA: TGTGCCAGCAGTGAAGTCCTGGATTCACCCCTCCACTTT
D gene: .; clone size: .; J gene: TRBJ1-5; V gene: TRBV6-6; CDR3 protein: CASRTGTHEPQHF; CDR3 DNA: TGTGCCAGCAGGACCGGGACACACGAACCCCAGCATTTT
D gene: TRBD1; clone size: .; J gene: TRBJ1-5; V gene: TRBV27; CDR3 protein: CASSSDRAQPQHF; CDR3 DNA: TGTGCCAGCAGCAGCGACAGGGCCCAGCCCCAGCATTTT
D gene: .; clone size: .; J gene: TRBJ2-7; V gene: TRBV2; CDR3 protein: CASSVRAGGAYEQYF; CDR3 DNA: TGTGCCAGCAGTGTCCGGGCAGGGGGGGCCTACGAGCAGTACTTC
D gene: .; clone size: .; J gene: TRBJ1-2; V gene: TRBV5-6; CDR3 protein: CASSRGERANYGYTF; CDR3 DNA: TGTGCCAGCAGCCGGGGAGAGAGAGCTAACTATGGCTACACCTTC
D gene: .; clone size: .; J gene: TRBJ2-5; V gene: TRBV5-1; CDR3 protein: CASSLEQETQYF; CDR3 DNA: TGCGCCAGCAGCTTGGAACAAGAGACCCAGTACTTC
D gene: .; clone size: .; J gene: TRBJ1-1; V gene: TRBV11-3; CDR3 protein: CASSWEKGLNTEAFF; CDR3 DNA: TGTGCCAGCAGCTGGGAGAAGGGACTGAACACTGAAGCTTTCTTT
D gene: .; clone size: few; J gene: TRBJ1-3; V gene: TRBV5-1; CDR3 protein: CASAQDRFGNTIYF; CDR3 DNA: TGCGCCAGCGCCCAGGACCGCTTTGGAAACACCATATATTTT
D gene: .; clone size: few; J gene: TRBJ1-6; V gene: TRBV30; CDR3 protein: CAWSPVSSYNSPLHF; CDR3 DNA: TGTGCCTGGAGTCCTGTTAGCTCCTATAATTCACCCCTCCACTTT